Each of the 16 T cell receptor beta chains below was sequenced from the same sample in a study of T-cell reconstitution after alpha-beta-depleted transplantation in children. This sample's TCRbeta library carried unique molecular identifier barcodes. Via MiXCR, TCRdb re-called the PCR reads, giving one row per CDR3 protein. This sample has about 980,000 distinct CDR3 sequences, with about 29% found just once. Material: PBMCs, mostly from graft donor cells, obtained 360 days after TCRalphabeta/CD19-depleted stem cell transplant. The source is a boy under two years old who had a stem cell transplant for SCID, so the T cells may come from the graft donor.

The chain joins TRBV4-1 to TRBJ2-3, with D tentatively TRBD2 (5 bases). The germline V gene encodes CDR1 MGHRA and CDR2 YSYEKL. V gave up 0 bases and J gave up 8 bases, with 9 bases separating them. This CDR3 has 13 amino acids. This CDR3 is CASSQESGITQYF. The CDR3 coding sequence is TGCGCCAGCAGCCAAGAATCGGGGATTACGCAGTATTTT.

The chain couples TRBV12-3 or TRBV12-4 to TRBJ2-7; D possibly matches TRBD1 or TRBD2 (5 bases each). The V end was cut by 3 bases, the J end by 4 bases, with 16 bases between. The CDR3 is 15 residues long. CDR3 sequence (DNA): TGTGCCAGCAGTTTTCGAGGGGAACCTAAATACGAGCAGTACTTC. This translates into CASSFRGEPKYEQYF.

A remark on this clonotype: One end of the junction varies from germline; a read error may be responsible. V usage is TRBV30 and J usage is TRBJ2-2; 10 bases align to TRBD2. Germline-derived CDR1 and CDR2 are GTSNPN and SVGIG (reference sequence). This CDR3 contains 16 residues. CDR3 protein: CAWKPPGLALTGELFF. As DNA, the CDR3 is TGTGCTTGGAAACCGCCGGGACTAGCGTTGACCGGGGAGCTGTTTTTT.

This clonotype was recorded a few times. The rearrangement joins TRBV20-1 to TRBJ1-1; no reliable D call. The V gene lost 4 bases and the J gene lost 3 bases, with 6 bases spanning the gap. Germline V CDR1 and CDR2: DFQATT, SNEGSKA (reference sequence). This CDR3 comprises 11 residues. The DNA for the CDR3 is TGCAGTGCTACAGATTACACTGAAGCTTTCTTT. It yields the protein CSATDYTEAFF.

V gene TRBV5-1 combines with J gene TRBJ2-3; D not resolved. V lost 4 bases, J lost 2 bases, and 11 bases lay in between. Per the germline V gene, CDR1 is SGHRS and CDR2 is YFSETQ. The CDR3 extends over 14 amino acids. The CDR3 loop is CASSENWYTDTQYF. In DNA, the CDR3 is TGCGCCAGCAGCGAGAATTGGTACACAGATACGCAGTATTTT. Together with reference TRBV5-1 and TRBJ2-3, the CDR3 gives the full variable domain: KAGVTQTPRYLIKTRGQQVTLSCSPISGHRSVSWYQQTPGQGLQFLFEYFSETQRNKGNFPGRFSGRQFSNSRSEMNVSTLELGDSALYLCASSENWYTDTQYFGPGTRLTVL.

A few counts support this clonotype. The chain recombines TRBV5-6 with TRBJ2-3; tentatively, D is TRBD2 (5 bases). The germline V gene encodes CDR1 SGHDT and CDR2 YYEEEE. Trimming took 2 bases from V and 0 from J, leaving 10 bases between them. The CDR3 sequence is 15 residues long. CDR3 protein: CASSFPGSSTDTQYF. DNA of the CDR3: TGTGCCAGCAGCTTCCCGGGGTCGAGCACAGATACGCAGTATTTT.

J is TRBJ2-1 and V is TRBV4-1; D could derive from TRBD1 or TRBD2 (6 bases each). The germline V gene encodes CDR1 MGHRA and CDR2 YSYEKL. Deletions cut 1 base from V and 4 bases from J, with 17 bases between. This CDR3 spans 17 amino acids. The CDR3 is CASSQGVRGGLYNEQFF. CDR3 bases: TGCGCCAGCAGCCAAGGGGTTCGAGGGGGGCTTTACAATGAGCAGTTCTTC.

This rearrangement joins TRBV15 to TRBJ2-7; 11 nucleotides match TRBD2. CDR1 is LNHNV and CDR2 is YYDKDF in the germline V gene (reference sequence). This CDR3 comprises 20 residues. The V segment lost 1 base and the J segment 3 bases; nucleotides outside the gene matches: 17. The CDR3 loop is CATSRAFRLAGGIFYYEQYF. The CDR3 DNA is TGTGCCACCAGCAGAGCGTTCAGGCTAGCGGGGGGAATATTCTACTACGAGCAGTACTTC.

This clonotype was seen a few times. This chain links TRBV11-1 with TRBJ2-1; D is possibly TRBD1 or TRBD2 (6 bases each). V was clipped by 6 bases and J by 3 bases, with 15 bases between them. Looked up from germline, CDR1 is SGHAT and CDR2 is FQDESV (reference sequence). CDR3 length equals 15 residues. CDR3 sequence: CASSNYGGLYNEQFF. The CDR3 DNA reads TGTGCCAGCAGTAACTATGGGGGGCTCTACAATGAGCAGTTCTTC. The full variable domain, its missing parts supplied by reference TRBV11-1 and TRBJ2-1, is EAEVAQSPRYKITEKSQAVAFWCDPISGHATLYWYRQILGQGPELLVQFQDESVVDDSQLPKDRFSAERLKGVDSTLKIQPAELGDSAMYLCASSNYGGLYNEQFFGPGTRLTVL.

This clonotype was seen a handful of times. The CDR3 DNA is TGTGCCAGCAGACGAGCGGGAGATACGCAGTATTTT. It is translated as CASRRAGDTQYF. V usage is TRBV11-1 and J usage is TRBJ2-3; D is perhaps TRBD2 (6 bases). Deletions cut 6 bases from V and 5 bases from J, with 9 bases between. Germline CDR1 SGHAT, CDR2 FQDESV (reference sequence). This CDR3 contains 12 residues.

This clonotype was seen only a few times. CDR3 DNA: TGCGCCAGCAGTGCTAAGACTAGCTTTCCCAATGAGCAGTTCTTC. Residues: CASSAKTSFPNEQFF. The chain carries TRBV10-2 and TRBJ2-1; TRBD2 aligns across 7 bases. In germline, CDR1 is WSHSY, CDR2 SAAADI. The CDR3 contains 15 residues. Trimming removed 4 bases from V and 6 bases from J; junction bases left unmatched: 9.

This clonotype was seen repeatedly, ten times or more. The chain has TRBV28 and TRBJ2-1; weak D call: TRBD2 (5 bases). V dropped 5 bases and J dropped 8 bases, with 22 bases sitting between them. The CDR3 has 16 residues. The germline V gene encodes CDR1 MDHEN and CDR2 SYDVKM. The CDR3 DNA reads TGTGCCAGCAGTCGCATCCGGCCCCGGGGTTTGTATGAGCAGTTCTTC. This gives the protein CASSRIRPRGLYEQFF.

CDR3 loop: CAISEAGQETQYF. DNA of the CDR3: TGTGCCATCAGTGAGGCAGGGCAAGAGACCCAGTACTTC. The chain carries TRBV10-3 and TRBJ2-5; D possibly corresponds to TRBD1 (5 bases). Germline assignment: CDR1 ENHRY and CDR2 SYGVKD. Between the trimmed V and J ends, which lost 2 bases and 2 bases, there was a span of 6 bases. This CDR3 is 13 amino acids long.

Details on this clonotype: Just one base apart from a much larger clone, this may be a read error. The chain combines TRBV7-9 with TRBJ1-1; D is ambiguous. The CDR3 loop spans 9 amino acids. From germline, CDR1 is SEHNR and CDR2 FQNEAQ (reference sequence). V was shortened by 4 bases and J by 6 bases, with 0 bases between the two germline ends. The DNA of the CDR3 is TGTGCCAGCAGCTCTGAAGCTTTCTTT. This codes for CASSSEAFF.

The V call is TRBV18, the J call TRBJ2-5, with D perhaps TRBD1 or TRBD2 (5 bases each). The V gene's germline CDR1 is KGHSH and CDR2 LQKENI. The CDR3 has 12 residues. With 6 bases removed from V and 10 bases from J, the gap between germline ends came to 15 bases. CDR3 in amino acids: CASSAGTPVQYF. CDR3 in DNA: TGTGCCAGCTCGGCCGGGACGCCAGTCCAGTACTTC.

This clonotype came up a few times. The rearrangement uses TRBV7-2 and TRBJ2-7, with TRBD1 as a possible D gene (6 bases). The CDR3 extends over 15 amino acids. Germline CDR1 and CDR2: SGHTA and FQGNSA. V was shortened by 0 bases and J by 2 bases, with 11 bases between the two germline ends. CDR3 in DNA: TGTGCCAGCAGCTTAGCGGACAGTTTGCCCTACGAGCAGTACTTC. Amino acids: CASSLADSLPYEQYF.